This T cell receptor beta chain was sequenced during a study of blood T cells in healthy people across ages. About this clonotype itself: A much larger clone lies a single base off, so this may be a read error.

A second PCR, run for roughly 6 to 11 cycles, used a sample-barcoded 5' primer plus a J-beta primer mix. MiXCR, run by TCRdb on the 5' RACE reads, gives a single entry per CDR3 protein. The table shows 900,000 to 950,000 distinct CDR3 sequences, with about 27% occurring only once. These data are also associated with another study on T cells of mothers and their children.

The TCR was taken from a woman between 35 and 50 years old in good health. Material for sequencing was blood.

CDR3 in DNA: TGCAGTTTCGGACAGGTCAACTCTGGGGCCAACGTCCTGACTTTC. It yields the protein CSFGQVNSGANVLTF. The chain couples TRBV20-1 to TRBJ2-6, with 7 bases aligning to TRBD1. From germline, CDR1 is DFQATT and CDR2 SNEGSKA (reference sequence). The CDR3 contains 15 residues. V shed 8 bases and J 0 bases; nucleotides not matched to a gene: 7.